The 5 T cell receptor beta chains below were found in one sample sequenced in a study of neurological immune-mediated disorders. TCRdb reprocessed the 5' RACE reads with MiXCR, giving one entry per CDR3 protein. Of 85,000 to 100,000 distinct CDR3 sequences detected, 3.5% appear once; the ten largest clones hold 5.5% to 6.5%. The specimen was PBMCs. These receptors came from a woman under 30 with multiple sclerosis.

This clonotype has ten or more counts. V and J are TRBV12-3 or TRBV12-4 and TRBJ1-6, with no clear D. Deletions cut 3 bases from V and 5 bases from J, with 11 bases between. CDR3 size: 15 residues. The CDR3 nucleotides read TGTGCCAGCAGTTTCCTGACGATAAATAATTCACCCCTCCACTTT. The encoded protein is CASSFLTINNSPLHF.

Details on this clonotype: One base away lies a much larger clone, so this may be a sequencing read error. The rearrangement uses TRBV6-5 and TRBJ2-1, with D uncertain. Germline V gives CDR1 MNHEY, CDR2 SVGAGI. The CDR3 runs 16 residues. V was pared by 2 bases and J by 3 bases, with 14 bases between. CDR3 loop: CASSYGRITDYNEQFF. The DNA of the CDR3 is TGTGCCAGCAGTTACGGTAGGATTACGGACTACAATGAGCAGTTCTTC.

This clonotype was seen at least ten times. V gene TRBV9 combines with J gene TRBJ1-1; tentative D call: TRBD1 (5 bases). With 3 bases removed from V and 7 bases from J, the gap between germline ends came to 25 bases. Germline CDR1 SGDLS, CDR2 YYNGEE. The CDR3 consists of 17 residues. This chain's CDR3 is CASSDVRTNGDHGEAFF. As DNA, the CDR3 is TGTGCCAGCAGCGACGTAAGGACGAATGGGGACCACGGTGAAGCTTTCTTT.

This clonotype was picked up many times. CDR3 sequence: CASSPPGQGAFGGYTF. DNA for the CDR3: TGTGCCAGCTCACCCCCGGGACAGGGGGCTTTTGGTGGCTACACCTTC. The chain combines TRBV18 with TRBJ1-2; 12 nucleotides align to TRBD1. Per germline, CDR1 KGHSH and CDR2 LQKENI. CDR3 length: 16 amino acids. The V segment lost 3 bases and the J segment 7 bases; nucleotides outside the gene matches: 9.

This clonotype was counted many times. The chain combines TRBV7-9 with TRBJ2-7, with 9 bases aligning to TRBD1. The CDR3 is 16 amino acids. Trimming at V came to 2 bases and at J to 2 bases, leaving 7 bases not matched to a gene. The germline gives CDR1 SEHNR, CDR2 FQNEAQ (reference sequence). CDR3 sequence: CASSLITTGGTYEQYF. CDR3 DNA: TGTGCCAGCAGCTTAATTACGACAGGGGGGACCTACGAGCAGTACTTC.